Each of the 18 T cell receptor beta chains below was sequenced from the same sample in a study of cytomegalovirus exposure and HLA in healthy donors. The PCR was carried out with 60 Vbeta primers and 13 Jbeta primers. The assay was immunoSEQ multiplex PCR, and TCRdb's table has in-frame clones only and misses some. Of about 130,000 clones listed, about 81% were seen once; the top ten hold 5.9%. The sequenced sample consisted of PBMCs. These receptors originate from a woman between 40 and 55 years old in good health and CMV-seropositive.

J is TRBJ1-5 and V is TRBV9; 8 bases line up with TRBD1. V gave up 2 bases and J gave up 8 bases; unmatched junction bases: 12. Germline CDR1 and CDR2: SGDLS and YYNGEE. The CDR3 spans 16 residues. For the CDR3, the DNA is TGTGCCAGCAGCGTCGAGGGACAGGCCCAGGTGGAGCCCCAGCATTTT. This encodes CASSVEGQAQVEPQHF.

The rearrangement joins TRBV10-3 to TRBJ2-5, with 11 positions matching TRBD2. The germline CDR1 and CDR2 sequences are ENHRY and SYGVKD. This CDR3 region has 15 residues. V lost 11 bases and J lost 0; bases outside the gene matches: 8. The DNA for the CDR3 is TGTGCCGCGGGCGGTAGCGGGAGGGACCAAGAGACCCAGTACTTC. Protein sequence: CAAGGSGRDQETQYF.

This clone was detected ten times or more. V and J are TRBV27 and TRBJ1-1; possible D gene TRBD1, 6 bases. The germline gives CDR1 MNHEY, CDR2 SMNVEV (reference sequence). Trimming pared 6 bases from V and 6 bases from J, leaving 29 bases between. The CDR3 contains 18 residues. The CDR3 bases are TGTGCCAGCAGCCTATTCCCTCCCCGGGACACCGGTCTCCCTGAAGCTTTCTTT. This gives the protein CASSLFPPRDTGLPEAFF.

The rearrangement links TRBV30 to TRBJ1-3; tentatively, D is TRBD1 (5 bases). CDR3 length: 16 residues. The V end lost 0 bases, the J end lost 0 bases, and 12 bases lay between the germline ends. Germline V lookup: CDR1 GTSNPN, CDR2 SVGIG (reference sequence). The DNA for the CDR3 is TGTGCCTGGAGTGTAGACAGCCTGAGCTCTGGAAACACCATATATTTT. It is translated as CAWSVDSLSSGNTIYF.

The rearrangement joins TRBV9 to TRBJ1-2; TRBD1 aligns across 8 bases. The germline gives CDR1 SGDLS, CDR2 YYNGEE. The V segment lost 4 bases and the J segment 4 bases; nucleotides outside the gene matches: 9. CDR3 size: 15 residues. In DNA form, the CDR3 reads TGTGCCAGCAGCCCCCATCACCAGGGGGCCTATGGCTACACCTTC. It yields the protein CASSPHHQGAYGYTF.

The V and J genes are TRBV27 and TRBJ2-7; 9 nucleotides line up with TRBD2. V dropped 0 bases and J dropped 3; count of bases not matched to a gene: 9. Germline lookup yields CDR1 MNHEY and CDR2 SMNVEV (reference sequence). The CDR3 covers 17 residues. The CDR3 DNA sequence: TGTGCCAGCAGTTTATCAGGGGTTGGGACTAGCTACTACGAGCAGTACTTC. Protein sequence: CASSLSGVGTSYYEQYF.

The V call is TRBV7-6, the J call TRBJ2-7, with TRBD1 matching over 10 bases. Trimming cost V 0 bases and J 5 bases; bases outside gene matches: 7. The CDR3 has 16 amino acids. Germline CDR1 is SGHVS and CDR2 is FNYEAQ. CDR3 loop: CASSLAPTGGFDEQYF. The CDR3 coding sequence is TGTGCCAGCAGCTTAGCACCGACAGGGGGCTTCGACGAGCAGTACTTC.

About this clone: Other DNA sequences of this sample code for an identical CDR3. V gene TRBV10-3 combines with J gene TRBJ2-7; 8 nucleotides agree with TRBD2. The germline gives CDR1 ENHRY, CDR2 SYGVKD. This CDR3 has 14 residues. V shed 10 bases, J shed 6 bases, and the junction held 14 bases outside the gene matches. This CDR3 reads CATTGGLVSVEQYF. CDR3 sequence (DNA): TGTGCCACTACCGGGGGACTAGTATCCGTCGAGCAGTACTTC.

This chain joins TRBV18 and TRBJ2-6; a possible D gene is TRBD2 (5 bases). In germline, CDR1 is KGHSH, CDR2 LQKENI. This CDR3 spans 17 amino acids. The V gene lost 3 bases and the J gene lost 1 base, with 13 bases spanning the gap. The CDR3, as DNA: TGTGCCAGCTCACCGGCGGGCCTGGGGTCTGGGGCCAACGTCCTGACTTTC. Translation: CASSPAGLGSGANVLTF.

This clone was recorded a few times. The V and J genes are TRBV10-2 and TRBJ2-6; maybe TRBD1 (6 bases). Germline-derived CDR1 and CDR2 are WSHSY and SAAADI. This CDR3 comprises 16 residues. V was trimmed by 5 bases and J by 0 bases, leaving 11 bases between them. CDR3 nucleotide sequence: TGCGCCAGCAGTCCCACAGGGAACTCTGGGGCCAACGTCCTGACTTTC. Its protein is CASSPTGNSGANVLTF.

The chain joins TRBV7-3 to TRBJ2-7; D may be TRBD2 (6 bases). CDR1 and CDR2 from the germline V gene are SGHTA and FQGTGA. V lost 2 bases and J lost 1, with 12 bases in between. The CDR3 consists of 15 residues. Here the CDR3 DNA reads TGTGCCAGCAGCTTATGGGCGGAGGGGTCCTACGAGCAGTACTTC. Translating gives CASSLWAEGSYEQYF.

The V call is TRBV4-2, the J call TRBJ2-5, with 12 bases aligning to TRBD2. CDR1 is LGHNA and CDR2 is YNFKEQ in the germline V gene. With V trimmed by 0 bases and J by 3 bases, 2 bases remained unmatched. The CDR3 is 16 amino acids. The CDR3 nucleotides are TGTGCCAGCAGCCAAGAGACTAGCGGGGGTGAAGAGACCCAGTACTTC. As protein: CASSQETSGGEETQYF.

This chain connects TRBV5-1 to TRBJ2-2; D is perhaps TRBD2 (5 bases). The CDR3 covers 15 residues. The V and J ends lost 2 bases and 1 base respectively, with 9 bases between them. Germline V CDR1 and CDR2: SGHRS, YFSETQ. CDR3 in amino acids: CASSFTGKNTGELFF. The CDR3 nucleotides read TGCGCCAGCAGCTTCACGGGGAAGAACACCGGGGAGCTGTTTTTT.

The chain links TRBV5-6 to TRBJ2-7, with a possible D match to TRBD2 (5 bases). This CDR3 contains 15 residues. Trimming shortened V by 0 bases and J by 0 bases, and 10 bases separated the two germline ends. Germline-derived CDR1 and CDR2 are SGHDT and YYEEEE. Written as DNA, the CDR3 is TGTGCCAGCAGCTTGGCGGGGATGGACTCCTACGAGCAGTACTTC. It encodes CASSLAGMDSYEQYF.

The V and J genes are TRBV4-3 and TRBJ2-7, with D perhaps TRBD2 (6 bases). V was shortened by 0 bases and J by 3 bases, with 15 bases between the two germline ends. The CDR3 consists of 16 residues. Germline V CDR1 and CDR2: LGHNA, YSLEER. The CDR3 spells CASSQDQETSLYEQYF. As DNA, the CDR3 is TGCGCCAGCAGCCAAGATCAGGAGACTAGTCTCTACGAGCAGTACTTC.

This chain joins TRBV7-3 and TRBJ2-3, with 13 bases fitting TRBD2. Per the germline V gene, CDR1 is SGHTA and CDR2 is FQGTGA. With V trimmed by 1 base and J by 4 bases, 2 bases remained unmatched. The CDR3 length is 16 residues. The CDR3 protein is CASSLRLAGGADTQYF. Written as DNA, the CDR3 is TGTGCCAGCAGCTTAAGACTAGCGGGGGGCGCAGATACGCAGTATTTT.

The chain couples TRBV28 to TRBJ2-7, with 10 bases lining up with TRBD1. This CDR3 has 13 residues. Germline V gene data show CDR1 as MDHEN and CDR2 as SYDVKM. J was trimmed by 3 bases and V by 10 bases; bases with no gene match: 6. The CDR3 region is CATNRDRGYEQYF. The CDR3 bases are TGTGCCACTAACCGGGACAGGGGCTACGAGCAGTACTTC.

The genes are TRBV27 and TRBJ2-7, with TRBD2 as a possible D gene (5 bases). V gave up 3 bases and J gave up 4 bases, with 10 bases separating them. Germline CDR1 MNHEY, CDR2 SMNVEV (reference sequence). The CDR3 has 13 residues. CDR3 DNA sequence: TGTGCCAGCAGTTTCGGGGTCCGGTACGAGCAGTACTTC. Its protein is CASSFGVRYEQYF.